This T cell receptor beta chain appears in the sequencing data of a study of cytomegalovirus exposure and HLA in healthy donors. TCRdb keeps only in-frame clones here, not all; method: immunoSEQ multiplex PCR. The sample lists approximately 60,000 clones, about 92% seen once, with under 7% in the top ten. Study outcomes and limitations: The authors enumerated under 200 TCR beta chains as linked to cytomegalovirus.

Trimming left V 3 bases short and J 6 bases short, with 12 bases between. CDR1 and CDR2 (germline): LNHDA, SQIVND (reference sequence). This CDR3 contains 14 residues. About this clone: Its specificity is unknown.

This TCR was recovered from a woman aged 18-30 years in good health and CMV-seronegative. This rearrangement joins TRBV19 to TRBJ2-1, with a possible D match to TRBD1 (6 bases). Source material: PBMCs. The CDR3 DNA follows: TGTGCCAGTAGTATCCAACAGGGATCCAATGAGCAGTTCTTC. This sequence encodes CASSIQQGSNEQFF.